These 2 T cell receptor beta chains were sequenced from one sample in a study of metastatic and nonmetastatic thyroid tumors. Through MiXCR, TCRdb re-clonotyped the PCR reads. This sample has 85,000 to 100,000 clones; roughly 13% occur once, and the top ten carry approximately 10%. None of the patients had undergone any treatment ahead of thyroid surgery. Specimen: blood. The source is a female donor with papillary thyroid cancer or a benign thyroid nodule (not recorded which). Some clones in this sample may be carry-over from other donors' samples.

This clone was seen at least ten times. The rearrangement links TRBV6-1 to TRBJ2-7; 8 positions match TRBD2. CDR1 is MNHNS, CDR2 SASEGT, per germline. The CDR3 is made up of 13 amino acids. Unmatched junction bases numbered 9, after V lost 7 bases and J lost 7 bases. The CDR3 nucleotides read TGTGCCAGCATCGAGATTAGCGGGAAGGAGCAGTACTTC. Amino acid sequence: CASIEISGKEQYF.

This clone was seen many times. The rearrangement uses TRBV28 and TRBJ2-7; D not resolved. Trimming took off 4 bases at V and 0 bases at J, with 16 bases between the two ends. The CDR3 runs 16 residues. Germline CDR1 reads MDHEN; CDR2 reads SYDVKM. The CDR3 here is CASSSLGRQSSYEQYF. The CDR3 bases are TGTGCCAGCAGTTCCCTGGGAAGGCAGAGCTCCTACGAGCAGTACTTC. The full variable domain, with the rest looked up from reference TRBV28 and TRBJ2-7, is DVKVTQSSRYLVKRTGEKVFLECVQDMDHENMFWYRQDPGLGLRLIYFSYDVKMKEKGDIPEGYSVSREKKERFSLILESASTNQTSMYLCASSSLGRQSSYEQYFGPGTRLTVT.